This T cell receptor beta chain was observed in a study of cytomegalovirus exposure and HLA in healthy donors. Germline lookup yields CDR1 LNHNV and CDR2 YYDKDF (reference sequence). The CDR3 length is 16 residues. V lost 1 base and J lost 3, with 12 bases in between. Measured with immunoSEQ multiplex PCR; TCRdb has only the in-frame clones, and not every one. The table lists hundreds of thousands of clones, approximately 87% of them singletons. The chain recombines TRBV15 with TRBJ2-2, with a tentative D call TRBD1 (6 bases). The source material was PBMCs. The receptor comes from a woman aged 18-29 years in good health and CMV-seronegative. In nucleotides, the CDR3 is TGTGCCACCAGCAGAGTTGGGACAACCTACACCGGGGAGCTGTTTTTT. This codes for CATSRVGTTYTGELFF.